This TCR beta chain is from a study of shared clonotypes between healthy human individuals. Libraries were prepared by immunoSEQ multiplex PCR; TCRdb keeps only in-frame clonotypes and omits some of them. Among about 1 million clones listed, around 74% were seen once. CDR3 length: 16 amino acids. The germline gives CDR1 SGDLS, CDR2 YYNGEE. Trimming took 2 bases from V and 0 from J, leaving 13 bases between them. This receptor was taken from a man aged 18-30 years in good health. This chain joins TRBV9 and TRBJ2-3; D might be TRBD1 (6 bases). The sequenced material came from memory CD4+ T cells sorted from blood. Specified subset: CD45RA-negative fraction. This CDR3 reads CASSVTGHTSTDTQYF. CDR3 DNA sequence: TGTGCCAGCAGCGTTACAGGGCACACTAGCACAGATACGCAGTATTTT. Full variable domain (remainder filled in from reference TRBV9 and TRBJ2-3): DSGVTQTPKHLITATGQRVTLRCSPRSGDLSVYWYQQSLDQGLQFLIQYYNGEERAKGNILERFSAQQFPDLHSELNLSSLELGDSALYFCASSVTGHTSTDTQYFGPGTRLTVL.